This T cell receptor (beta chain) was captured in a study of blood T cell repertoires in COVID-19. Whole-study context: The study drew acute and convalescent COVID-19 samples from the United States, Italy and Spain. Sample material is recorded as cDNA or gDNA derived from T cells, B-cell-depleted T cells, or PBMCs.

Per the study methods: Quantification of nucleated cells was approximated via reference gene primer amplification. Produced via immunoSEQ multiplex PCR; TCRdb's table is partial and in-frame only. That table furnishes V, J and clone size, whereas the DNA furnished D and trimming. The sample shows a few hundred thousand clones, 88% of them seen only once. Trimming took 6 bases from V and 7 from J; bases not matched to a gene: 4. The germline V gene encodes CDR1 MDHEN and CDR2 SYDVKM. The CDR3 runs to 14 residues. V usage is TRBV28 and J usage is TRBJ1-6; 9 bases agree with TRBD1. The sample comprised peripheral blood. The receptor comes from a woman younger than 45 who had recovered from COVID-19. The CDR3 DNA is TGTGCCAGCAGGTCCGGGACAGGGAATTCACCCCTCCACTTT. The encoded protein is CASRSGTGNSPLHF.